This is a list of T cell receptor beta chains from one sample in a study of T-cell reconstitution after alpha-beta-depleted transplantation in children. Using its own MiXCR run on the PCR reads, TCRdb lists one record per CDR3 protein. The sample yields about 870,000 distinct CDR3 sequences, around 15% seen once. The source was PBMCs, mostly from graft donor cells, collected 360 days after TCRalphabeta/CD19-depleted stem cell transplant. The origin of the receptors is a male patient younger than 18 who had a stem cell transplant for acute lymphoblastic leukemia, so the T cells may come from the graft donor. The CDR3 runs from the conserved cysteine through the conserved F or W. Each record gives: D gene, J gene, V gene, clone size, CDR3 DNA, CDR3 protein. D genes are given only for firm matches. Clone size appears in some rows only: once, few, many, or a class for an expanded clone.

- TRBJ2-2 TRBV2 few TGTGCCAGCTCGTGGGACGCCACCGGGGAGCTGTTTTTT CASSWDATGELFF
- TRBJ2-4 TRBV20-1 few TGCAGTGCTAGAGATTGGGGGTTATTAGCCAAAAACATTCAGTACTTC CSARDWGLLAKNIQYF
- TRBJ2-7 TRBV18 - TGTGCCAGCTCACCAATCCTCAGCTCCTACGAGCAGTACTTC CASSPILSSYEQYF
- TRBJ2-5 TRBV19 - TGTGCCAGTAGAACCGGGAGAATTACCGGAGAGACCCAGTACTTC CASRTGRITGETQYF
- TRBJ2-1 TRBV6-2/TRBV6-3 few TGTGCCAGCAGTCACTACTCCCGGGACCTATACAATGAGCAGTTCTTC CASSHYSRDLYNEQFF
- TRBJ1-2 TRBV3-1 few TGTGCCAGCAGCCACGAGGGGAACTATGGCTACACCTTC CASSHEGNYGYTF
- TRBJ2-2 TRBV5-1 many TGCGCCAGCAGCCGGACACTAGAGAAATGGGGCGCCGGGGAGCTGTTTTTT CASSRTLEKWGAGELFF
- TRBJ2-1 TRBV4-1 - TGCGCCAGCAGCCAAGGGCGGCCTAGCTACAATGAGCAGTTCTTC CASSQGRPSYNEQFF
- TRBJ2-3 TRBV6-5 - TGTCCACGCCGGCCGAGAAGGGATACGCAGTATTTT CPRRPRRDTQYF
TRBD1 TRBJ1-6 TRBV6-1 few TGTGCCAGCAGTCCACAGACAGGGGGATTTAACAATTCACCCCTCCACTTT CASSPQTGGFNNSPLHF
TRBD1 TRBJ2-2 TRBV24-1 - TGTGCCACCGGACAGGGGTCCGGGGAGCTGTTTTTT CATGQGSGELFF
- TRBJ2-5 TRBV6-5 - TGTGCCAGCAGTTACTCCCCGGTAGCGCCGGAGGAGACCCAGTACTTC CASSYSPVAPEETQYF
- TRBJ2-1 TRBV10-3 - TGTGCCATTCATAAGGGGGTCTCCTATGGGGATGAGCAGTTCTTC CAIHKGVSYGDEQFF
- TRBJ2-5 TRBV27 few TGTGCCAGCAGTCCGATCAGCGTCTTCCAAGAGACCCAGTACTTC CASSPISVFQETQYF
- TRBJ1-5 TRBV5-8 - TGTGCCAGCAGCTTGGAGGGGGGGCGCGCTCAGCCCCAGCATTTT CASSLEGGRAQPQHF
TRBD2 TRBJ2-7 TRBV20-1 few TGCAGTGCTACCAGGGGGCTAGCGGGGGGCTCCTACGAGCAGTACTTC CSATRGLAGGSYEQYF
- TRBJ2-3 TRBV11-2 - TGTGCCAGCAGCTTAGTTCCGGGTTGGGGCACAGATACGCAGTATTTT CASSLVPGWGTDTQYF
- TRBJ2-7 TRBV11-2 - TGTGCCAGCAGCGCGAGTCCAGGGTGGGGCTACGAGCAGTACTTC CASSASPGWGYEQYF
TRBD1 TRBJ2-2 TRBV5-1 - TGCGCCAGCAGTTCCTGGACAGGATGGATATCCGGGGAGCTGTTTTTT CASSSWTGWISGELFF
- TRBJ2-3 TRBV6-1 - TGTGCCAGCAGGGAGGGGGGGGTCACAGATACGCAGTATTTT CASREGGVTDTQYF
TRBD2 TRBJ2-7 TRBV12-3/TRBV12-4 few TGTGCCAGCAGAATAGCGGGAAGCTACGAGCAGTACTTC CASRIAGSYEQYF
- TRBJ2-4 TRBV3-1 - TGTGCCAGCAGCCCGGACCCTATGGGCAAAAACATTCAGTACTTC CASSPDPMGKNIQYF
- TRBJ1-6 TRBV6-5 - TGTGCCAGCAGTTACGGCGGGACCGAAAATTCACCCCTCCACTTT CASSYGGTENSPLHF
TRBD2 TRBJ2-1 TRBV29-1 - TGCAGCGTTGCCCGCCTGCTAGCGGGAGGGGGGGAGCAGTTCTTC CSVARLLAGGGEQFF
TRBD2 TRBJ2-2 TRBV5-1 - TGCGCCAGCAGCGCCTTACTAGCGGGAGACCCCGGGGAGCTGTTTTTT CASSALLAGDPGELFF
- TRBJ1-1 TRBV20-1 few TGCAGTGCGAGGGGGGTCAGGTGGTCTGAAGCTTTCTTT CSARGVRWSEAFF
TRBD1 TRBJ2-2 TRBV28 - TGTGCCAGCTACACAGGGGGCTACACCGGGGAGCTGTTTTTT CASYTGGYTGELFF
TRBD2 TRBJ2-7 TRBV28 few TGTGCCAGCAGTTCATATAGACTAGCGGGAGGGCCGTACGAGCAGTACTTC CASSSYRLAGGPYEQYF
- TRBJ1-1 TRBV21-1 many TGTGCCAGCAGCAAAGACGAGGCTCCGGAGGTTGAAGCTTTCTTT CASSKDEAPEVEAFF
- TRBJ2-1 TRBV7-2 few TGTGCCAGCAGCCCATTGGCTGAGCAGTTCTTC CASSPLAEQFF
TRBD1 TRBJ2-7 TRBV29-1 - TGCAGCGTTGGTCGGGACAGGGGTTACGAGCAGTACTTC CSVGRDRGYEQYF
- TRBJ2-1 TRBV5-1 - TGCGCCAGCAACACGGAGGGAGCCGGGCTGGGTGAGCAGTTCTTC CASNTEGAGLGEQFF
- TRBJ2-7 TRBV12-3/TRBV12-4 few TGTGCCAGCAGTTCCCTTGGGGCCTACGAGCAGTACTTC CASSSLGAYEQYF
- TRBJ2-7 TRBV9 few TGTGCCAGCAGCGCTGGTGATTTGGGCGAGCAGTACTTC CASSAGDLGEQYF
- TRBJ1-6 TRBV10-3 few TGTGCCATCAGTGAGCCATCGGCCAGCTATAATTCACCCCTCCACTTT CAISEPSASYNSPLHF
TRBD2 TRBJ2-1 TRBV7-9 - TGTGCCAGCAGCTCGCCGGGACTAACCTACAATGAGCAGTTCTTC CASSSPGLTYNEQFF
TRBD2 TRBJ2-1 TRBV4-1 few TGCGCCAGCAGCCAACCCGGGGGGGCGTCCTACAATGAGCAGTTCTTC CASSQPGGASYNEQFF
- TRBJ1-2 TRBV29-1 - TGCAGCGTTGCTTTAGTAGCCTATGGCTACACCTTC CSVALVAYGYTF
- TRBJ2-1 TRBV29-1 many TGCAGCGTTGGAGGACTCAATGAGCAGTTCTTC CSVGGLNEQFF
TRBD2 TRBJ2-7 TRBV27 many TGTGCCAGCAGTCTACGACTAGCGGATCCCTACGAGCAGTACTTC CASSLRLADPYEQYF
- TRBJ1-1 TRBV12-3/TRBV12-4 few TGTGCCAGCAGTTGGACAGATCCGAACACTGAAGCTTTCTTT CASSWTDPNTEAFF
- TRBJ2-2 TRBV5-5 - TGTGCCAGCAGCTTGGGTCGGGGTCGGGAGCTGTTTTTT CASSLGRGRELFF
TRBD2 TRBJ2-5 TRBV4-2 few TGTGCCAGCAGCCAAAGGTGGGGGGGGAGCGACTACCGCCAAGAGACCCAGTACTTC CASSQRWGGSDYRQETQYF
TRBD1 TRBJ2-7 TRBV29-1 few TGCAGCGTCACCGGGACAGAGACCTACGAGCAGTACTTC CSVTGTETYEQYF
- TRBJ2-1 TRBV7-8 - TGTGCCAGCAGCTTACTTTCGGGGGGCCCCTCCTACAATGAGCAGTTCTTC CASSLLSGGPSYNEQFF
- TRBJ2-1 TRBV7-9 few TGTGCCAGCAGCTTAGTCGTTGTCGCGAACAATGAGCAGTTCTTC CASSLVVVANNEQFF
- TRBJ1-1 TRBV4-1 - TGCGCCAGCAGCCAAGATGAGGTTTGGGGGACTGAAGCTTTCTTT CASSQDEVWGTEAFF
- TRBJ1-3 TRBV27 few TGTGCCAGCAGCCGAGTATACTCTGGAAACACCATATATTTT CASSRVYSGNTIYF
- TRBJ2-1 TRBV6-5 - TGTGCCAGCAGTTACCAGGGGATCAACTGGTTCTTC CASSYQGINWFF